This T cell receptor beta chain is from a study of T cell responses to AZD1222 COVID-19 vaccine. Repertoires were generated with immunoSEQ multiplex PCR, while TCRdb's copy carries only in-frame clones and drops some. Among over 100,000 clones listed, around 90% were seen once. Overall study findings and caveats: After two AZD1222 doses, spike-specific TCR breadth and depth rose versus day 0. After the peak T cell response, and only then, were repertoires sampled. Donors were largely white British and mainly female; clonal diversity was possibly underestimated. Nearly half of the spike-specific TCRs reportedly recognize variant regions that carry no mutations.

The germline gives CDR1 SGDLS, CDR2 YYNGEE. Trimming took 3 bases from V and 6 from J, leaving 21 bases between them. CDR3 length: 17 amino acids. Regarding this clone: Its target is unknown.

Sequenced here: peripheral blood, sampled on day 0 of AZD1222 vaccination. The clonotype originates from an adult in good health. This chain connects TRBV9 to TRBJ2-2, with a weak D call TRBD1 (6 bases). The CDR3 spells CASSALFRTAQSGELFF. DNA of the CDR3: TGTGCCAGCAGCGCCCTATTTAGGACAGCCCAGTCCGGGGAGCTGTTTTTT.